Detailed here is one TCR beta chain. Profiled with immunoSEQ multiplex PCR; TCRdb holds only in-frame clones, not every one. This sample yields under 250,000 clones, of which about four fifths are seen a single time; over 7.5% belongs to the top ten. V gave up 0 bases and J gave up 1 base, with 15 bases separating them. This CDR3 contains 17 residues. Germline CDR1 and CDR2: KGHSH and LQKENI. This sample was taken from a study of blood T cell repertoires in COVID-19. Input material: peripheral blood. The chain couples TRBV18 to TRBJ1-1; the D gene is possibly TRBD1 (6 bases). The source is a man aged 80 or over with acute or convalescent COVID-19. CDR3 DNA: TGTGCCAGCTCACCACCTGGGGGGGGCTCGTCGAACACTGAAGCTTTCTTT. It translates to CASSPPGGGSSNTEAFF.